This entry describes one T cell receptor (beta chain). What it binds is not known. As to treatment: oral pan-JAK inhibitor, 5-10 mg twice daily. The data were obtained in a study of CD8+ T cells in alopecia areata. Study information: Treated patients swallowed 5 to 10 mg of oral tofacitinib twice daily. Tofacitinib lasted 6 to 18 months, then 6 months off drug. Study results and caveats: Scalp sample data also include resident alphabeta T cells from normal skin.

From germline, CDR1 is MGHRA and CDR2 YSYEKL. Trimming took 4 bases from V and 4 from J, leaving 7 bases between them. This CDR3 region has 13 residues. cDNA serving as the sequencing template came from extracted, reverse transcribed RNA. Here immunoSEQ multiplex PCR was the method, and the copy in TCRdb shows in-frame clones only, minus some. The table has over 80,000 clones, about 40% seen once. This TCR was recovered from a human donor with alopecia areata. The chain has TRBV4-1 and TRBJ2-2; D remains unclear. The source material was CD8+ T cells sorted from blood, sampled at week 24, from a patient treated with tofacitinib. The CDR3 spells CASSLLITGELFF. DNA for the CDR3: TGCGCCAGCAGCCTCTTAATCACCGGGGAGCTGTTTTTT.